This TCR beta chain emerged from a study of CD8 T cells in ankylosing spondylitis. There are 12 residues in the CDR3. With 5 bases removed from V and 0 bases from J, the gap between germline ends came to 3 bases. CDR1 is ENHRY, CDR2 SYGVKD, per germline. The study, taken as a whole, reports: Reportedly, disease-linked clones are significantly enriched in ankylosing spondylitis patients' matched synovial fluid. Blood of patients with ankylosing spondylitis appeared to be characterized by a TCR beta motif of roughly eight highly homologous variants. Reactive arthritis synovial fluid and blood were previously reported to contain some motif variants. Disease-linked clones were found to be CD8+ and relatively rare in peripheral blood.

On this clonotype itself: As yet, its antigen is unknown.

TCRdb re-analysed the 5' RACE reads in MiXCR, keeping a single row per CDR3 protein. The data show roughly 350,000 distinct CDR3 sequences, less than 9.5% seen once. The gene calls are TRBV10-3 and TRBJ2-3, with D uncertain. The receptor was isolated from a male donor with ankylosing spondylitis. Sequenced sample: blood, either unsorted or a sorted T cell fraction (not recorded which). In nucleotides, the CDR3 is TGTGCCATCAGTCCTAGCACAGATACGCAGTATTTT. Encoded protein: CAISPSTDTQYF.